What follows is one T cell receptor (beta chain) and its context. The data originate from a study of blood T cell repertoires in COVID-19. The overall study: Italy, Spain and the United States were the sources of the convalescent and acute COVID-19 samples. Nucleic acid was either cDNA or gDNA, and it came from T cells, B-cell-depleted T cells, or PBMCs.

In the source study's methods: The authors estimated nucleated cell counts from reference gene primer amplification. Method: immunoSEQ multiplex PCR; TCRdb's copy keeps in-frame clones and lacks some. For V, J and clone size, that table is used; D and trimming come from the DNA. Among about 71,000 clones listed, roughly 88% were seen once. Sequenced material: peripheral blood. The receptor's source is a man aged 30 to 39 with acute or convalescent COVID-19.

The CDR3 DNA is TGTGCCAGCTCCCAAGTGGGGGGCACTGAAGCTTTCTTT. Translation gives CASSQVGGTEAFF. The V call is TRBV9, the J call TRBJ1-1, with D maybe TRBD1 (5 bases). Trimming stripped 7 bases from V and 4 bases from J, with 14 bases between. Germline V gene data show CDR1 as SGDLS and CDR2 as YYNGEE. The CDR3 extends over 13 amino acids.